This passage covers 30 T cell receptor beta chains from one sample sequenced in a study of T cell responses to AZD1222 COVID-19 vaccine. The repertoire was sequenced with immunoSEQ multiplex PCR; TCRdb's copy has only in-frame clones and lacks some. The sample lists approximately 94,000 clones; about 90% were seen once. Specimen: peripheral blood, collected on day 0 of MenACWY control vaccination. The receptors were gathered from an adult in good health.

J is TRBJ2-3 and V is TRBV28, with 7 bases aligning to TRBD2. V gave up 4 bases and J gave up 0 bases; unmatched junction bases: 7. Germline CDR1 is MDHEN and CDR2 is SYDVKM. CDR3 length: 16 residues. DNA for the CDR3: TGTGCCAGCAGTTCGGGACTACTATCTAGCACAGATACGCAGTATTTT. Translating gives CASSSGLLSSTDTQYF.

The chain couples TRBV2 to TRBJ2-3; D not certain. V was trimmed by 3 bases and J by 0 bases, leaving 10 bases between them. CDR1 SNHLY and CDR2 FYNNEI come from the germline V gene. The CDR3 totals 15 residues. In nucleotides, the CDR3 is TGTGCCAGCAGTGAGGGCGGAGTTAGCACAGATACGCAGTATTTT. Protein product: CASSEGGVSTDTQYF.

The chain links TRBV28 to TRBJ2-7; a possible D gene is TRBD1 (6 bases). Germline V gene lookup returns CDR1 MDHEN and CDR2 SYDVKM. The CDR3 has 13 residues. V was cut by 5 bases and J by 5 bases, with 13 bases left in between. The CDR3 region is CASSIQGSDEQYF. Written as DNA, the CDR3 is TGTGCCAGCAGTATACAGGGTAGCGACGAGCAGTACTTC. Using reference TRBV28 and TRBJ2-7 for the parts outside the CDR3, the full variable domain is DVKVTQSSRYLVKRTGEKVFLECVQDMDHENMFWYRQDPGLGLRLIYFSYDVKMKEKGDIPEGYSVSREKKERFSLILESASTNQTSMYLCASSIQGSDEQYFGPGTRLTVT.

DNA for the CDR3: TGTGCCAGCAGTCGGTCTATTAACTATGGCTACACCTTC. As protein: CASSRSINYGYTF. The chain is built from TRBV28 and TRBJ1-2, with no clear D. Germline V gene data show CDR1 as MDHEN and CDR2 as SYDVKM. The V end lost 5 bases, the J end lost 1 base, and 8 bases lay between the germline ends. The length of the CDR3 is 13 residues.

V gene TRBV14 combines with J gene TRBJ2-2; no definite D call. V was trimmed by 2 bases and J by 2 bases, leaving 9 bases between them. From germline, CDR1 is SGHDN and CDR2 FVKESK. The CDR3 runs to 15 residues. The CDR3 bases are TGTGCCAGCAGCCAACAGGCCTTTAACACCGGGGAGCTGTTTTTT. This sequence encodes CASSQQAFNTGELFF.

The table lists this clone with a few counts. The gene calls are TRBV4-2 and TRBJ1-2; TRBD1 is a possible D gene (5 bases). The CDR3 has 17 residues. Looked up from germline, CDR1 is LGHNA and CDR2 is YNFKEQ. The V and J ends lost 2 bases and 5 bases respectively, with 21 bases between them. The CDR3 DNA is TGTGCCAGCAGCCAAACCGGGGACGGTTCAACCTTATATGGCTACACCTTC. Protein product: CASSQTGDGSTLYGYTF.

The table lists this clone with a few counts. The gene calls are TRBV6-6 and TRBJ2-7; D gene ambiguous. The CDR3 length is 16 residues. Trimming stripped 0 bases from V and 0 bases from J, with 12 bases between. The germline V gene encodes CDR1 MNHNY and CDR2 SVGAGI (reference sequence). In nucleotides, the CDR3 is TGTGCCAGCAGTTACTCGAACGGTGACTCCTCCTACGAGCAGTACTTC. Amino acid sequence: CASSYSNGDSSYEQYF.

This chain joins TRBV7-2 and TRBJ2-1; D possibly corresponds to TRBD2 (6 bases). Trimming took off 5 bases at V and 6 bases at J, with 11 bases between the two ends. This CDR3 comprises 13 residues. Germline-derived CDR1 and CDR2 are SGHTA and FQGNSA. The DNA for the CDR3 is TGTGCCAGCAGCACCATGCGGGGCAATGAGCAGTTCTTC. Protein product: CASSTMRGNEQFF.

The V and J genes are TRBV3-1 (or the pseudogene TRBV3-2) and TRBJ1-4; maybe TRBD1 (6 bases). The length of the CDR3 is 16 residues. The germline CDR1 and CDR2 sequences are LGHDT and YNNKEL (reference sequence). V was shortened by 4 bases and J by 5 bases, with 17 bases between the two germline ends. CDR3 region: CASSPLLTGKNEKLFF. The CDR3 DNA follows: TGTGCCAGCAGCCCGCTGCTGACAGGAAAAAATGAAAAACTGTTTTTT.

This chain joins TRBV5-4 and TRBJ1-5; D perhaps matches TRBD1 (5 bases). CDR1 and CDR2 from the germline V gene are SGHNT and YYREEE (reference sequence). This CDR3 contains 14 residues. Trimming took 4 bases from V and 3 from J, leaving 11 bases between them. CDR3 DNA sequence: TGTGCCAGCAGCGTGAAAGGGACCAATCAGCCCCAGCATTTT. Its protein product is CASSVKGTNQPQHF.

V gene TRBV7-9 combines with J gene TRBJ2-2, with 11 bases matching TRBD2. This CDR3 region has 17 residues. V trimming: 5 bases; J trimming: 3 bases; junction bases outside the gene matches: 8. CDR1 SEHNR and CDR2 FQNEAQ come from the germline V gene (reference sequence). CDR3 amino acids: CASSQLAGEVYTGELFF. As DNA, the CDR3 is TGTGCCAGCAGCCAACTAGCGGGAGAAGTATACACCGGGGAGCTGTTTTTT.

J is TRBJ1-1 and V is TRBV12-5; tentatively, D is TRBD1 (6 bases). The V end was cut by 5 bases, the J end by 11 bases, with 15 bases between. The CDR3 is made up of 12 amino acids. Looked up from germline, CDR1 is LGHNT and CDR2 is FRNRAP. For the CDR3, the DNA is TGTGCTAGTGGTCTCCCCGAGGGGGAGGCTTTCTTT. Translating it yields CASGLPEGEAFF.

The rearrangement links TRBV10-3 to TRBJ2-7; TRBD1 matches at 10 bases. V gave up 10 bases and J gave up 7 bases; unmatched junction bases: 13. The CDR3 runs 14 residues. Germline values: CDR1 ENHRY, CDR2 SYGVKD. The CDR3, as DNA: TGTGCCACGAACAGGGGACAGGGGAAGGGGGAGCAGTACTTC. This gives the protein CATNRGQGKGEQYF.

J is TRBJ1-2 and V is TRBV28; 12 bases fit TRBD1. The junction had 6 bases not matched to a gene; V was cut back by 4 bases and J by 3 bases. The CDR3 has 16 residues. Germline V gives CDR1 MDHEN, CDR2 SYDVKM. The CDR3, as DNA: TGTGCCAGCAGTTCCCCGGGACAGGGGGCTGACTATGGCTACACCTTC. Translation: CASSSPGQGADYGYTF.

The chain is built from TRBV11-2 and TRBJ2-7; 7 nucleotides line up with TRBD1. Germline lookup yields CDR1 SGHAT and CDR2 FQNNGV. This CDR3 is 14 amino acids long. Losses at the gene ends were 4 bases for V and 2 bases for J; bases not matched to a gene: 5. This chain's CDR3 is CASSSQGIAYEQYF. In nucleotides, the CDR3 is TGTGCCAGCAGCTCACAGGGGATCGCCTACGAGCAGTACTTC. Variable domain in full (rest from reference TRBV11-2 and TRBJ2-7): EAGVAQSPRYKIIEKRQSVAFWCNPISGHATLYWYQQILGQGPKLLIQFQNNGVVDDSQLPKDRFSAERLKGVDSTLKIQPAKLEDSAVYLCASSSQGIAYEQYFGPGTRLTVT.

This clone appeared a single time. V usage is TRBV28 and J usage is TRBJ2-3; 13 positions agree with TRBD2. The CDR3 has 18 amino acids. V was pared by 8 bases and J by 1 base, with 12 bases of the junction left unmatched. From germline, CDR1 is MDHEN and CDR2 SYDVKM. CDR3 region: CASGTGLAGVGGTDTQYF. CDR3 bases: TGTGCCAGCGGAACAGGACTAGCGGGAGTGGGAGGCACAGATACGCAGTATTTT.

About this clone: Other DNA sequences in this specimen translate into the identical CDR3. The chain joins TRBV18 to TRBJ2-7, with 7 nucleotides matching TRBD2. The CDR3 sequence is 14 residues long. V was clipped by 3 bases and J by 2 bases; unmatched bases: 4. Germline V gene lookup returns CDR1 KGHSH and CDR2 LQKENI. The CDR3 is CASSPPAGTYEQYF. The CDR3 DNA reads as TGTGCCAGCTCACCCCCAGCGGGAACCTACGAGCAGTACTTC.

The rearrangement uses TRBV4-3 and TRBJ2-1; D is uncertain. The CDR3 length is 14 residues. V gave up 4 bases and J gave up 4 bases, with 11 bases separating them. Germline values: CDR1 LGHNA, CDR2 YSLEER. The CDR3 loop reads CASSPTRLYNEQFF. The CDR3 nucleotides read TGCGCCAGCAGCCCAACACGGCTATACAATGAGCAGTTCTTC.

This sequence joins TRBV9 and TRBJ1-1; no clear D. The CDR3 has 15 residues. V lost 4 bases and J lost 2, with 15 bases in between. CDR1 is SGDLS, CDR2 YYNGEE, per germline. The CDR3 sequence: CASSPHSDANTEAFF. The CDR3 coding sequence is TGTGCCAGCAGCCCCCATAGCGATGCTAACACTGAAGCTTTCTTT.

The V gene is TRBV4-2, the J gene TRBJ1-2, with 7 bases aligning to TRBD1. The germline V gene encodes CDR1 LGHNA and CDR2 YNFKEQ. This CDR3 has 13 residues. V was clipped by 4 bases and J by 4 bases; unmatched bases: 3. CDR3 coding DNA: TGTGCCAGCAGCCCAGAGGGGGCCTATGGCTACACCTTC. This translates into CASSPEGAYGYTF.

The chain uses TRBV6-5 and TRBJ2-3, with D possibly being TRBD2 (5 bases). Trimming removed 6 bases at V and 8 bases at J, with 15 bases between. The CDR3 is 13 residues long. CDR1 is MNHEY, CDR2 SVGAGI, per germline. The DNA for the CDR3 is TGTGCCAGCAGCCGCGGGCTCGGAGGTACGCAGTATTTT. Amino acid sequence: CASSRGLGGTQYF.

V usage is TRBV6-6 and J usage is TRBJ1-4; possible D gene TRBD1, 5 bases. Between the trimmed V and J ends, which lost 8 bases and 3 bases, there was a span of 10 bases. The CDR3 runs to 13 residues. CDR1 and CDR2 (germline): MNHNY, SVGAGI (reference sequence). The DNA for the CDR3 is TGTGCCAGCGCCCCCAGGGCTAATGAAAAACTGTTTTTT. Translation gives CASAPRANEKLFF.

The rearrangement uses TRBV15 and TRBJ1-4; D remains unclear. The CDR3 is made up of 14 amino acids. Deletions cut 3 bases from V and 6 bases from J, with 11 bases between. Germline V gene data show CDR1 as LNHNV and CDR2 as YYDKDF (reference sequence). The CDR3 DNA reads as TGTGCCACCAGCAGTGGCAGGTCATATGAAAAACTGTTTTTT. Protein: CATSSGRSYEKLFF.

The chain combines TRBV5-4 with TRBJ2-3, with 12 nucleotides matching TRBD1. Germline V CDR1 and CDR2: SGHNT, YYREEE (reference sequence). V shed 4 bases, J shed 6 bases, and the junction held 9 bases outside the gene matches. The CDR3 covers 16 residues. The CDR3 spells CASSGGTGGAADTQYF. CDR3 sequence (DNA): TGTGCCAGCAGCGGGGGGACAGGGGGCGCGGCGGATACGCAGTATTTT.

This chain uses TRBV20-1 with TRBJ2-7, with TRBD2 identical over 12 bases. The V segment lost 3 bases and the J segment 1 base; nucleotides outside the gene matches: 4. Per the germline V gene, CDR1 is DFQATT and CDR2 is SNEGSKA (reference sequence). This CDR3 region has 15 residues. The CDR3, as DNA: TGCAGTGCTAGTCGACTAGCGGGGGTTTCCTACGAGCAGTACTTC. It translates to CSASRLAGVSYEQYF.

DNA of the CDR3: TGTGCCAGCAGCTTAGCACTAGCGGGAGTAATTGAGCAGTTCTTC. Encoded protein: CASSLALAGVIEQFF. The chain is built from TRBV7-8 and TRBJ2-1, with 11 bases that match TRBD2. The CDR3 contains 15 residues. The trim removed 0 bases at V and 9 bases at J, leaving 4 bases unmatched. Germline assignment: CDR1 SGHVS and CDR2 FQNEAQ.

In DNA, the CDR3 is TGTGCCAGCAGTTCAAAGCGGGCTCATCCAGGGGCCCAGTACTTC. Protein sequence: CASSSKRAHPGAQYF. The rearrangement uses TRBV27 and TRBJ2-5; D might be TRBD1 or TRBD2, each matching 6 bases. The V end lost 4 bases, the J end lost 9 bases, and 21 bases lay between the germline ends. From germline, CDR1 is MNHEY and CDR2 SMNVEV (reference sequence). CDR3 length: 15 residues.

The chain has TRBV6-2 or TRBV6-3 and TRBJ1-2; TRBD1 matches 9 bases. There are 14 residues in the CDR3. Trimming cost V 6 bases and J 8 bases; bases outside gene matches: 10. Germline values: CDR1 MNHEY, CDR2 SVGEGT. Here the CDR3 reads CASSRDRDLLGYTF. CDR3 DNA: TGTGCCAGCAGCAGGGACAGGGATCTTCTCGGCTACACCTTC.

This clone was seen a single time. The CDR3 sequence is CASSIDLADSYEQYF. The CDR3 nucleotides read TGTGCCAGTAGTATAGATCTGGCAGACTCCTACGAGCAGTACTTC. This rearrangement joins TRBV19 to TRBJ2-7; no clear D gene. Trimming left V 0 bases short and J 0 bases short, with 9 bases between. In germline, CDR1 is LNHDA, CDR2 SQIVND (reference sequence). This CDR3 spans 15 amino acids.

The chain carries TRBV6-5 and TRBJ2-7; D remains unclear. The germline V and J ends were trimmed by 10 bases and 3 bases, with 10 bases remaining between them. CDR3 length: 11 amino acids. Per germline, CDR1 MNHEY and CDR2 SVGAGI. The chain's CDR3 is CATQGLYEQYF. CDR3 DNA sequence: TGTGCCACCCAAGGCCTCTACGAGCAGTACTTC.